In this sample, the clone carrying this T cell receptor (beta chain) turned up many times. The data belong to a study of T cells in Graves' hyperthyroidism and ophthalmopathy. The hyperthyroidism was newly diagnosed and had lasted under 2 months; the patients were aged 18 to 65. Uncontrolled infection, other autoimmune disease, pregnancy or lactation excluded patients. For the diagnoses, clinical symptoms, serum thyroxine and TRAb, thyroid ultrasound and orbital computed tomography were used. The V end lost 2 bases, the J end lost 6 bases, and 13 bases lay between the germline ends. The germline V gene encodes CDR1 SGHTA and CDR2 FQGNSA. CDR3 length: 14 residues. Template material for amplifying TCR beta CDR3 regions consisted of RNA transcripts. HTBI primers were used for first-round RT-PCR of the TCR CDR3. MiXCR, applied by TCRdb to the multiplex PCR reads, yields one record per CDR3 protein. This table has 450,000 to 700,000 distinct CDR3 sequences, 46% appearing once.

This rearrangement joins TRBV7-2 to TRBJ2-5; D ambiguous. This receptor was taken from a woman aged 18-29 years with Graves' hyperthyroidism. Sequenced input: peripheral blood or thyroid tissue (not recorded which). The CDR3 DNA reads as TGTGCCAGCAGCTTATCTGGGTTGGTTCAGACCCAGTACTTC. Its protein product is CASSLSGLVQTQYF.